This T cell receptor (beta chain) was profiled in a study of control samples from healthy donors and cancer patients. Profiled with immunoSEQ multiplex PCR; TCRdb holds only in-frame clones, not every one. The repertoire holds 130,000 or so clones, over 90% seen once, with 11% to 15% in the top ten. This TCR was recovered from a man aged 55-75 years with colorectal cancer. Sequencing was performed on PBMCs.

The CDR3 spells CASSFHDRWETQYF. DNA for the CDR3: TGTGCCAGCAGCTTCCACGACAGATGGGAGACCCAGTACTTC. This chain uses TRBV5-4 with TRBJ2-5; D possibly corresponds to TRBD1 (5 bases). Germline V gene lookup returns CDR1 SGHNT and CDR2 YYREEE (reference sequence). The V end lost 2 bases, the J end lost 5 bases, and 13 bases lay between the germline ends. This CDR3 region has 14 residues.